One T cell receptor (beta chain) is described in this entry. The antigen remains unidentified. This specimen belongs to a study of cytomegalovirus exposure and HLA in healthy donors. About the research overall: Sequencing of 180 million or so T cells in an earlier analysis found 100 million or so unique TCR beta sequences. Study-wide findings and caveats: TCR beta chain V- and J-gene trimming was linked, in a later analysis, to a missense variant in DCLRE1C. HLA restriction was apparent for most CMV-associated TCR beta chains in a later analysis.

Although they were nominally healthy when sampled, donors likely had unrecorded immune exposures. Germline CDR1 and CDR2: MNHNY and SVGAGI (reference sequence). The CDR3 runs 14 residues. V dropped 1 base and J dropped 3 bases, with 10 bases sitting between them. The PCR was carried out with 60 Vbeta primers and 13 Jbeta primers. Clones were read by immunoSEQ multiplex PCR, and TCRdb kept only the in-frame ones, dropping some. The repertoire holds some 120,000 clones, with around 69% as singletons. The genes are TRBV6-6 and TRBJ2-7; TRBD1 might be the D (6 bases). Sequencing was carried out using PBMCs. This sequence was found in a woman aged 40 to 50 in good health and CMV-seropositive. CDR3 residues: CASSYWDTFYEQYF. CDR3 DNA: TGTGCCAGCAGTTACTGGGACACCTTCTACGAGCAGTACTTC.